What follows are 21 T cell receptor beta chains derived from one specimen sequenced in a study of early T cells in non-severe SARS-CoV-2 infection. TCRdb itself ran the 5' RACE reads through MiXCR, one entry per CDR3 protein. The profile shows approximately 30,000 distinct CDR3 sequences, about 6% of them singletons. The sequenced sample was whole blood. The receptors were gathered from an adult who was a healthcare worker with PCR-confirmed SARS-CoV-2 infection or an uninfected control (not recorded which).

This clonotype was recorded many times. J is TRBJ2-3 and V is TRBV7-9; the match to TRBD1 covers 7 bases. This CDR3 region has 15 residues. Losses at the gene ends were 5 bases for V and 2 bases for J; bases not matched to a gene: 7. In germline, CDR1 is SEHNR, CDR2 FQNEAQ (reference sequence). For the CDR3, the DNA is TGTGCCAGCAGCAAATCGGGACAGCTCACAGATACGCAGTATTTT. Its translation is CASSKSGQLTDTQYF.

The V gene is TRBV5-1, the J gene TRBJ2-5; TRBD1 aligns across 7 bases. Trimming removed 3 bases from V and 5 bases from J; junction bases left unmatched: 13. CDR1 and CDR2 from the germline V gene are SGHRS and YFSETQ. The CDR3 covers 16 residues. The CDR3 reads CASSSAPTGSEETQYF. In DNA form, the CDR3 reads TGCGCCAGCAGCTCTGCTCCGACAGGGTCTGAGGAGACCCAGTACTTC.

This clonotype was observed a handful of times. The gene calls are TRBV20-1 and TRBJ2-3; D is unclear. The V end was cut by 3 bases, the J end by 5 bases, with 9 bases between. Germline CDR1 reads DFQATT; CDR2 reads SNEGSKA (reference sequence). The CDR3 is 12 residues long. CDR3 sequence reads: CSASSRGDTQYF. In DNA form, the CDR3 reads TGCAGTGCTAGTTCCCGCGGAGATACGCAGTATTTT.

This clonotype has a count of ten or more. V gene TRBV7-8 combines with J gene TRBJ1-6; the match to TRBD1 covers 8 bases. This CDR3 has 16 amino acids. Germline CDR1 SGHVS, CDR2 FQNEAQ. V was pared by 2 bases and J by 7 bases, with 7 bases of the junction left unmatched. CDR3 residues: CASSLSGQVGNSPLHF. The CDR3 bases are TGTGCCAGCAGCTTATCGGGACAGGTTGGCAATTCACCCCTCCACTTT.

This clonotype occurred once. The chain links TRBV6-2 or TRBV6-3 to TRBJ2-1; 9 bases are a match to TRBD1. The CDR3 is 17 amino acids. V shed 4 bases and J 0 bases; nucleotides not matched to a gene: 7. Germline lookup yields CDR1 MNHEY and CDR2 SVGEGT. This chain's CDR3 is CASSFGTGISSYNEQFF. In DNA form, the CDR3 reads TGTGCCAGCAGTTTCGGGACAGGGATAAGCTCCTACAATGAGCAGTTCTTC.

At least ten counts were recorded for this clonotype. The genes are TRBV20-1 and TRBJ2-7, with D possibly matching TRBD2 (6 bases). In germline, CDR1 is DFQATT, CDR2 SNEGSKA (reference sequence). CDR3 length: 13 amino acids. V dropped 3 bases and J dropped 4 bases, with 13 bases sitting between them. The DNA for the CDR3 is TGCAGTGCTAGGGAGGCGGGGCTATACGAGCAGTACTTC. Its translation: CSAREAGLYEQYF.

This clonotype was counted between two and nine times. The junction departs from the called germline gene at one end, perhaps through a read error. V usage is TRBV6-6 and J usage is TRBJ1-2; D is uncertain. The germline V gene has CDR1 MNHNY and CDR2 SVGAGI (reference sequence). CDR3 size: 12 residues. In nucleotides, the CDR3 is TGTGTCAGCGGGCAACCTAACTATGGCTACACCTTC. It codes for CVSGQPNYGYTF.

This clonotype was found many times. The chain combines TRBV6-1 with TRBJ2-1; 8 positions agree with TRBD1. Germline CDR1 reads MNHNS; CDR2 reads SASEGT. The CDR3 length is 15 residues. V was clipped by 4 bases and J by 2 bases; unmatched bases: 4. The CDR3 nucleotides read TGTGCCAGCAGTGGCGCAGGGGGCACCTACAATGAGCAGTTCTTC. Its translation is CASSGAGGTYNEQFF.

This clonotype was observed at least ten times. The chain combines TRBV4-2 with TRBJ2-3; the match to TRBD2 covers 9 bases. Germline V gene data show CDR1 as LGHNA and CDR2 as YNFKEQ. Germline trimming cut 4 bases from V and 3 bases from J; bases unmatched to any gene: 11. The CDR3 has 17 residues. CDR3 DNA sequence: TGTGCCAGCAGCCCCGGGATAGCGGGGGTCGAGACAGATACGCAGTATTTT. This codes for CASSPGIAGVETDTQYF.

This clonotype was found a few times. The chain joins TRBV12-5 to TRBJ2-1; D may be TRBD1 or TRBD2 (5 bases each). Germline-derived CDR1 and CDR2 are LGHNT and FRNRAP. CDR3 length: 13 residues. The V gene lost 6 bases and the J gene lost 7 bases, with 13 bases spanning the gap. The CDR3 DNA reads TGTGCTAGTGGCTCGGGACCTACTAATGAGCAGTTCTTC. This encodes CASGSGPTNEQFF.

In this sample, this clonotype turned up many times. V usage is TRBV2 and J usage is TRBJ2-1; TRBD2 aligns across 9 bases. V trimming: 6 bases; J trimming: 5 bases; junction bases outside the gene matches: 5. Germline V CDR1 and CDR2: SNHLY, FYNNEI. This CDR3 spans 14 amino acids. DNA for the CDR3: TGTGCCAGCAGGAGGGAGCGGGGGGACAATGAGCAGTTCTTC. Encoded protein: CASRRERGDNEQFF.

This clonotype was seen ten or more times. The V gene is TRBV20-1, the J gene TRBJ2-3, with unresolved D. Trimming removed 1 base from V and 0 bases from J, with 5 bases in between. The V gene's germline CDR1 is DFQATT and CDR2 SNEGSKA (reference sequence). The CDR3 is 13 amino acids. CDR3 in amino acids: CSARAQSTDTQYF. The CDR3 coding sequence is TGCAGTGCTAGAGCCCAAAGCACAGATACGCAGTATTTT.

This clonotype has a count of ten or more. The chain employs TRBV12-3 or TRBV12-4 and TRBJ1-5; TRBD1 agrees at 11 bases. The CDR3 covers 18 residues. After removal of 2 bases from V and 2 bases from J, the junction contained 8 bases not matched to a gene. The CDR3 reads CASSLPWTGGRGNQPQHF. Written as DNA, the CDR3 is TGTGCCAGCAGTTTACCGTGGACAGGGGGCCGAGGCAATCAGCCCCAGCATTTT.

This clonotype was recorded at least ten times. The chain uses TRBV20-1 and TRBJ1-4, with TRBD1 identical over 8 bases. With V trimmed by 7 bases and J by 5 bases, 6 bases remained unmatched. The CDR3 is made up of 13 amino acids. Germline assignment: CDR1 DFQATT and CDR2 SNEGSKA (reference sequence). This CDR3 is CSVPDRENEKLFF. The CDR3 DNA is TGCAGTGTCCCGGACAGGGAGAATGAAAAACTGTTTTTT.

There are many counts of this clonotype. The chain has TRBV3-1 and TRBJ2-1; 7 bases map to TRBD2. The V segment lost 1 base and the J segment 0 bases; nucleotides outside the gene matches: 12. From germline, CDR1 is LGHDT and CDR2 YNNKEL (reference sequence). The CDR3 has 19 residues. The CDR3 loop is CASSQGLADSLSSYNEQFF. As DNA, the CDR3 is TGTGCCAGCAGCCAAGGACTAGCAGACTCTCTGAGCTCCTACAATGAGCAGTTCTTC.

At least ten counts were recorded for this clonotype. J is TRBJ1-2 and V is TRBV30; D remains unclear. The germline V gene has CDR1 GTSNPN and CDR2 SVGIG (reference sequence). The CDR3 has 18 amino acids. V shed 2 bases and J shed 0 bases, with 22 bases lying between them. The CDR3 sequence: CAWSYREGHERTNYGYTF. CDR3 coding DNA: TGTGCCTGGAGTTATCGAGAGGGCCACGAGCGAACTAACTATGGCTACACCTTC.

The sample holds a few counts of this clonotype. The chain uses TRBV24-1 and TRBJ2-7; no firm D call. The CDR3 runs 15 residues. Germline values: CDR1 KGHDR, CDR2 SFDVKD. V gave up 2 bases and J gave up 2 bases, with 12 bases separating them. Here the CDR3 reads CATSDSTDPTYEQYF. The CDR3 DNA is TGTGCCACCAGTGATTCCACCGACCCGACCTACGAGCAGTACTTC.

As concerns this clonotype: A read error is possible here, since a much larger clone lies one base away. V and J are TRBV6-1 and TRBJ2-4; TRBD1 is a possible D gene (6 bases). The germline gives CDR1 MNHNS, CDR2 SASEGT. The CDR3 contains 15 residues. Trimming took 6 bases from V and 1 from J, leaving 13 bases between them. The CDR3 loop is CASSPGHSAKNIQYF. Written as DNA, the CDR3 is TGTGCCAGCAGCCCGGGACATTCGGCCAAAAACATTCAGTACTTC.

This clonotype was recorded many times. V and J are TRBV28 and TRBJ2-1; tentative D call: TRBD2 (5 bases). The CDR3 is made up of 16 amino acids. The V gene lost 4 bases and the J gene lost 0 bases, with 13 bases spanning the gap. Germline lookup yields CDR1 MDHEN and CDR2 SYDVKM. CDR3 sequence (DNA): TGTGCCAGCAGTTCCGGGGAACTGAGCTCCTACAATGAGCAGTTCTTC. This codes for CASSSGELSSYNEQFF.

This clonotype was seen ten or more times. The rearrangement uses TRBV25-1 and TRBJ1-1; D is ambiguous. The CDR3 has 12 residues. V dropped 5 bases and J dropped 4 bases, with 8 bases sitting between them. The germline gives CDR1 MGHDK, CDR2 SYGVNS. The CDR3 bases are TGTGCCAGCAGTCCCCGCGGCACTGAAGCTTTCTTT. This sequence encodes CASSPRGTEAFF.

This clonotype was recorded at least ten times. This chain links TRBV7-6 with TRBJ1-4; TRBD1 matches at 7 bases. This CDR3 region has 14 residues. J gave up 7 bases and V 5 bases, and 7 bases lay outside the gene matches. Germline V lookup: CDR1 SGHVS, CDR2 FNYEAQ. CDR3 in DNA: TGTGCCAGCAGCGTGGGACAGCGAAGTGAAAAACTGTTTTTT. It yields the protein CASSVGQRSEKLFF.